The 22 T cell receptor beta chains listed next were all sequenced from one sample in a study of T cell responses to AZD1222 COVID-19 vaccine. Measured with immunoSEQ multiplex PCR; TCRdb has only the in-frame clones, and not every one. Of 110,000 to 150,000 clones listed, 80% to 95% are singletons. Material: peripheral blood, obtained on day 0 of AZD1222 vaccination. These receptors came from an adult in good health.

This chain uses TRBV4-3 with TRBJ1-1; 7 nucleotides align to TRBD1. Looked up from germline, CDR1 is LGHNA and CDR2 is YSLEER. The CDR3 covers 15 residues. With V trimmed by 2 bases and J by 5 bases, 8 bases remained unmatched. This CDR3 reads CASSQSRGTGTEAFF. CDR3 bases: TGCGCCAGCAGCCAAAGCAGGGGGACGGGGACTGAAGCTTTCTTT.

The CDR3 DNA is TGTGCCAGCAGCTTGGGGACCGGCGGCAGCTCTGGAAACACCATATATTTT. The encoded protein is CASSLGTGGSSGNTIYF. This chain uses TRBV12-1 with TRBJ1-3. TRBV12-1 is a known pseudogene. The CDR3 spans 17 residues.

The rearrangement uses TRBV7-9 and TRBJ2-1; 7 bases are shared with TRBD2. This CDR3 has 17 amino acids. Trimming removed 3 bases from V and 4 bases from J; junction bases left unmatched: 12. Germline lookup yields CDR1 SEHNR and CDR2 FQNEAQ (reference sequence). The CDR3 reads CASSFRDSAGGYNEQFF. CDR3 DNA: TGTGCCAGCAGCTTCCGGGACTCCGCCGGGGGGTACAATGAGCAGTTCTTC. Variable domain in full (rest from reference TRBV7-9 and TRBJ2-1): DTGVSQNPRHKITKRGQNVTFRCDPISEHNRLYWYRQTLGQGPEFLTYFQNEAQLEKSRLLSDRFSAERPKGSFSTLEIQRTEQGDSAMYLCASSFRDSAGGYNEQFFGPGTRLTVL.

Written as DNA, the CDR3 is TGTGCCAGCAGCTCCCCCGGGACAGGCCTCAACTATGGCTACACCTTC. This sequence encodes CASSSPGTGLNYGYTF. V gene TRBV7-2 combines with J gene TRBJ1-2, with 8 nucleotides matching TRBD1. The CDR3 runs to 16 residues. With V trimmed by 4 bases and J by 2 bases, 9 bases remained unmatched. Germline lookup yields CDR1 SGHTA and CDR2 FQGNSA. Drawing the rest from reference TRBV7-2 and TRBJ1-2, the complete variable domain is GAGVSQSPSNKVTEKGKDVELRCDPISGHTALYWYRQSLGQGLEFLIYFQGNSAPDKSGLPSDRFSAERTGGSVSTLTIQRTQQEDSAVYLCASSSPGTGLNYGYTFGSGTRLTVV.

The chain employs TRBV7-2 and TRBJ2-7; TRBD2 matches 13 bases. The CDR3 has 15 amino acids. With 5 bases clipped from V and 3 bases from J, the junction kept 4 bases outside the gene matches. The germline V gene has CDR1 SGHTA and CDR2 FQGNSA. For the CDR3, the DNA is TGTGCCAGCAGCCGTCGGACTAGCGGGAGCTACGAGCAGTACTTC. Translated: CASSRRTSGSYEQYF. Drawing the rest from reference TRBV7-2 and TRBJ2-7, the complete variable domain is GAGVSQSPSNKVTEKGKDVELRCDPISGHTALYWYRQSLGQGLEFLIYFQGNSAPDKSGLPSDRFSAERTGGSVSTLTIQRTQQEDSAVYLCASSRRTSGSYEQYFGPGTRLTVT.

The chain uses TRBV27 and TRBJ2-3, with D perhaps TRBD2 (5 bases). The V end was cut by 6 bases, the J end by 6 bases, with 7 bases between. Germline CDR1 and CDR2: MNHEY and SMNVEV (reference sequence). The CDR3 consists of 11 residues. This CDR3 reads CASSERDTQYF. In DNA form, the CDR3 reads TGTGCCAGCAGCGAGCGGGATACGCAGTATTTT.

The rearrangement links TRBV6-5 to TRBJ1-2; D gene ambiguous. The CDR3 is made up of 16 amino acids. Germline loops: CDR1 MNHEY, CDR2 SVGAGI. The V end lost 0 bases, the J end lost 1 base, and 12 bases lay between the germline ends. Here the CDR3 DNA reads TGTGCCAGCAGTTACTCCGGGCAGGTGAATAACTATGGCTACACCTTC. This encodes CASSYSGQVNNYGYTF.

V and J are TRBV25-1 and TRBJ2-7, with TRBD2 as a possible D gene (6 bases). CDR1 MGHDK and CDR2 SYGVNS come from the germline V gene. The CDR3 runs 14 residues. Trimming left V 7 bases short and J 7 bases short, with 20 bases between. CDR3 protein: CASTRGVPTSEQYF. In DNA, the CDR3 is TGTGCCAGCACTCGCGGGGTACCCACCTCGGAGCAGTACTTC.

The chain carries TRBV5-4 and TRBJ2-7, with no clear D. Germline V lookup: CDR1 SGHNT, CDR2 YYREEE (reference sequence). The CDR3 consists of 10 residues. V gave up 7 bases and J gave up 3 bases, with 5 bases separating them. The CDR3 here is CASRHYEQYF. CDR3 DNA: TGTGCCAGCCGGCACTACGAGCAGTACTTC.

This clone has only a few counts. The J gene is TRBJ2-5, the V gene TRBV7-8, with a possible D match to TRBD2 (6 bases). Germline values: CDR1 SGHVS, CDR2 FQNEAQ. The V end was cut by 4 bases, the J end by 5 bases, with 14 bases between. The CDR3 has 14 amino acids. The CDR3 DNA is TGTGCCAGCAGCTATTGGACTGGGAGGGAGACCCAGTACTTC. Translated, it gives CASSYWTGRETQYF.

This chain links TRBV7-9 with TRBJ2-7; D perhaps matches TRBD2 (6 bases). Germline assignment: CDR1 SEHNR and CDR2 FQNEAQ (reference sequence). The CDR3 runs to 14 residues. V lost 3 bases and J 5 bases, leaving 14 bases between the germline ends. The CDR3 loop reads CASSFGGREDEQYF. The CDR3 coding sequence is TGTGCCAGCAGCTTTGGAGGGCGAGAGGACGAGCAGTACTTC.

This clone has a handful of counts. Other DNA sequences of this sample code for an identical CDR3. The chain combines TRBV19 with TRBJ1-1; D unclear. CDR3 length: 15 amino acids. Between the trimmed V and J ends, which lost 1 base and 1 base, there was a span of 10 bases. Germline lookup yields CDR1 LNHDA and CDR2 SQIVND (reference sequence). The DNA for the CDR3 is TGTGCCAGTAGTATAGCTGCCGGAGGGAACACTGAAGCTTTCTTT. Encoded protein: CASSIAAGGNTEAFF.

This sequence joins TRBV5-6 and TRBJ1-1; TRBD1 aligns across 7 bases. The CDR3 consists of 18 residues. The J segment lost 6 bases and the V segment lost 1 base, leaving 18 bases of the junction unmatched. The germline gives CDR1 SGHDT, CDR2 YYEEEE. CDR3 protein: CASSLTNPPTGVRSEAFF. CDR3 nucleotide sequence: TGTGCCAGCAGCTTGACAAACCCCCCTACAGGGGTTAGATCTGAAGCTTTCTTT.

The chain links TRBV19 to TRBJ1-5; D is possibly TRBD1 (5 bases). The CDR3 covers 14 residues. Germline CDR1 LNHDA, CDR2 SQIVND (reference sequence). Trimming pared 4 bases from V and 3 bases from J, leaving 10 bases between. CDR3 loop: CASSSRGANQPQHF. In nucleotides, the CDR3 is TGTGCCAGTAGTAGCCGGGGCGCCAATCAGCCCCAGCATTTT.

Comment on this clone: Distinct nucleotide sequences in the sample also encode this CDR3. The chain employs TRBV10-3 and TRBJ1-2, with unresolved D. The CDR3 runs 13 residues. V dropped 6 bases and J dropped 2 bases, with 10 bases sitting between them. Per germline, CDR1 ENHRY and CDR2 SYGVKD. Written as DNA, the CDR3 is TGTGCCATCAGCGAGGACCGGAACTATGGCTACACCTTC. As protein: CAISEDRNYGYTF.

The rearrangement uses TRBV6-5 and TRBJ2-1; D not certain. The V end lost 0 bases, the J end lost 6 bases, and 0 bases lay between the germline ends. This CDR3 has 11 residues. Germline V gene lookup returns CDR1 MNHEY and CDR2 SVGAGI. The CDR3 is CASSYSNEQFF. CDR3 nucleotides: TGTGCCAGCAGTTACTCCAATGAGCAGTTCTTC.

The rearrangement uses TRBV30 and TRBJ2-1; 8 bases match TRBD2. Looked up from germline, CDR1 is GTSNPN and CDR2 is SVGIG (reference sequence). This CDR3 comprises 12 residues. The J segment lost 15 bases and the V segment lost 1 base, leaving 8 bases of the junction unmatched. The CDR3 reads CAWSGLAGLRFF. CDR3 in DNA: TGTGCCTGGAGTGGGCTAGCGGGCCTACGGTTCTTC.

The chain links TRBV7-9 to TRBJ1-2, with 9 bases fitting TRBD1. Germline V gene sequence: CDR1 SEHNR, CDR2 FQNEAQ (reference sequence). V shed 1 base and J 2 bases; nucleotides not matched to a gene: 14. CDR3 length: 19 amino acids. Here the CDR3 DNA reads TGTGCCAGCAGCTTAGAGGGTGGGGGACAGGGTGAGGCGAACTATGGCTACACCTTC. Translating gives CASSLEGGGQGEANYGYTF.

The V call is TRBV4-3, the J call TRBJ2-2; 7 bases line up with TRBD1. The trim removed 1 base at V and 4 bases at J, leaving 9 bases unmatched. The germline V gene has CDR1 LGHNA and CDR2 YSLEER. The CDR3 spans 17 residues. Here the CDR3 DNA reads TGCGCCAGCAGCCAAGGGCACAGGGGTTCGGTCACCGGGGAGCTGTTTTTT. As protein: CASSQGHRGSVTGELFF.

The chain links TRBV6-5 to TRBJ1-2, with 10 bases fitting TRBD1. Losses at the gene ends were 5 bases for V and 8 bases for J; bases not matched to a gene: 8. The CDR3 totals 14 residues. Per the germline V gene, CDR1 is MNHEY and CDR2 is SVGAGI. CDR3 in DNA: TGTGCCAGCAGTAGCGACAGGGGGCCGAACGGCTACACCTTC. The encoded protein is CASSSDRGPNGYTF.

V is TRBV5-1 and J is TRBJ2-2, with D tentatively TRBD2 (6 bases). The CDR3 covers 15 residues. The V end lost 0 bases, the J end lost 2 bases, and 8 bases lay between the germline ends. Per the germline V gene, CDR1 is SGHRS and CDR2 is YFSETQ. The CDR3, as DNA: TGCGCCAGCAGCTTGGCGGGGGTTAACACCGGGGAGCTGTTTTTT. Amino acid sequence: CASSLAGVNTGELFF.

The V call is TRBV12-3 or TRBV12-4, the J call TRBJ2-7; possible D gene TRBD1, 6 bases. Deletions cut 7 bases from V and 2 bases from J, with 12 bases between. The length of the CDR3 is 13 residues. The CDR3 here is CASKLGATYEQYF. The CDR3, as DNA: TGTGCCAGCAAGCTGGGGGCTACCTACGAGCAGTACTTC.